These 25 T cell receptor beta chains share one sample of origin, sequenced in a study of blood T cell repertoires in COVID-19. This table comes from immunoSEQ multiplex PCR, and its TCRdb copy is limited to in-frame clones, with some not included. This table holds some 60,000 clones, approximately 85% found once. The sample consisted of peripheral blood. These receptor sequences come from a human donor in a cohort sampled during active COVID-19.

The rearrangement uses TRBV4-1 and TRBJ2-2, with 10 nucleotides matching TRBD2. Losses at the gene ends were 1 base for V and 1 base for J; bases not matched to a gene: 6. CDR1 MGHRA and CDR2 YSYEKL come from the germline V gene. CDR3 length: 18 amino acids. The CDR3 bases are TGCGCCAGCAGCCAAGTGGGTAGCGGGGGGCGGAACACCGGGGAGCTGTTTTTT. Translation gives CASSQVGSGGRNTGELFF.

This chain joins TRBV30 and TRBJ1-2; maybe TRBD1 (5 bases). The CDR3 extends over 12 amino acids. Trimming pared 4 bases from V and 8 bases from J, leaving 14 bases between. The V gene's germline CDR1 is GTSNPN and CDR2 SVGIG (reference sequence). CDR3 sequence (DNA): TGTGCCTGGATTCAGGGTTCAGGAGGCTACACCTTC. Translated, it gives CAWIQGSGGYTF.

The chain joins TRBV19 to TRBJ1-4; TRBD1 agrees at 8 bases. Germline V gives CDR1 LNHDA, CDR2 SQIVND (reference sequence). V was clipped by 7 bases and J by 3 bases; unmatched bases: 4. This CDR3 is built from 14 residues. The chain's CDR3 is CASMNRGANEKLFF. CDR3 DNA sequence: TGTGCCAGTATGAACAGGGGGGCTAATGAAAAACTGTTTTTT.

This chain joins TRBV5-1 and TRBJ2-1; 10 bases line up with TRBD2. The CDR3 is made up of 16 amino acids. Germline lookup yields CDR1 SGHRS and CDR2 YFSETQ. V gave up 0 bases and J gave up 6 bases; unmatched junction bases: 6. CDR3 nucleotides: TGCGCCAGCAGCTTGGGAGCGGGGGGGCCAATCAATGAGCAGTTCTTC. This translates into CASSLGAGGPINEQFF.

The chain carries TRBV10-3 and TRBJ2-1; D might be TRBD1 (6 bases). The germline gives CDR1 ENHRY, CDR2 SYGVKD. V was pared by 0 bases and J by 12 bases, with 15 bases between. CDR3 length equals 14 residues. The DNA for the CDR3 is TGTGCCATCAGTGAGTCGGAGCGGCCCAGGGGGCAGTTCTTC. It yields the protein CAISESERPRGQFF.

This clone is a singleton in its sample. The genes are TRBV5-1 and TRBJ2-7, with D possibly being TRBD1 (6 bases). The CDR3 runs to 15 residues. CDR1 is SGHRS, CDR2 YFSETQ, per germline. V was clipped by 4 bases and J by 6 bases, with 20 bases between them. The CDR3 region is CASSPLEQGRLEQYF. Written as DNA, the CDR3 is TGCGCCAGCAGCCCCCTCGAACAGGGACGGCTCGAGCAGTACTTC.

The chain carries TRBV5-4 and TRBJ2-7; 10 bases are a match to TRBD2. This CDR3 has 15 amino acids. J gave up 1 base and V 4 bases, and 5 bases lay outside the gene matches. CDR1 is SGHNT, CDR2 YYREEE, per germline (reference sequence). CDR3 region: CASSLGLAESYEQYF. In DNA, the CDR3 is TGTGCCAGCAGCCTCGGACTAGCGGAGTCCTACGAGCAGTACTTC.

The chain couples TRBV7-9 to TRBJ1-4; no reliable D call. CDR3 size: 15 residues. Germline V gene data show CDR1 as SEHNR and CDR2 as FQNEAQ (reference sequence). V lost 4 bases and J 8 bases, leaving 17 bases between the germline ends. The CDR3 sequence is CASSSGIGSGEKLFF. Written as DNA, the CDR3 is TGTGCCAGCAGCTCCGGGATAGGGTCGGGGGAAAAACTGTTTTTT.

The J gene is TRBJ1-1, the V gene TRBV7-9; TRBD1 agrees at 7 bases. CDR1 SEHNR and CDR2 FQNEAQ come from the germline V gene (reference sequence). The CDR3 spans 14 residues. The junction had 7 bases not matched to a gene; V was cut back by 5 bases and J by 4 bases. The CDR3 loop reads CASSVQQGTTEAFF. CDR3 DNA sequence: TGTGCCAGCAGCGTTCAACAGGGGACCACTGAAGCTTTCTTT.

This rearrangement joins TRBV3-1 (or the pseudogene TRBV3-2) to TRBJ2-7; 7 positions match TRBD2. Germline CDR1 is LGHDT and CDR2 is YNNKEL (reference sequence). The length of the CDR3 is 14 residues. The V gene end was trimmed by 5 bases and the J gene end by 0 bases; junction bases not matched to a gene: 4. The CDR3 sequence is CASSSGTHSYEQYF. In DNA form, the CDR3 reads TGTGCCAGCAGCAGCGGGACGCACTCCTACGAGCAGTACTTC.

The chain links TRBV4-1 to TRBJ1-6, with 11 bases identical to TRBD1. Germline V lookup: CDR1 MGHRA, CDR2 YSYEKL. The V gene end was trimmed by 4 bases and the J gene end by 7 bases; junction bases not matched to a gene: 3. This CDR3 is 15 amino acids long. The CDR3 sequence is CASSPGQGANSPLHF. In DNA form, the CDR3 reads TGCGCCAGCAGCCCAGGACAGGGGGCCAATTCACCCCTCCACTTT.

This clone was seen a handful of times. The chain joins TRBV20-1 to TRBJ2-2, with 9 bases lining up with TRBD2. This CDR3 is 15 amino acids long. The V and J ends lost 3 bases and 1 base, in that order; junction bases with no gene match: 3. Germline loops: CDR1 DFQATT, CDR2 SNEGSKA (reference sequence). The CDR3 loop reads CSASVAGVNTGELFF. The CDR3 region has the DNA TGCAGTGCTAGTGTAGCGGGGGTGAACACCGGGGAGCTGTTTTTT.

The rearrangement joins TRBV4-2 to TRBJ1-5; no definite D call. Trimming removed 1 base from V and 2 bases from J, with 6 bases in between. The CDR3 has 14 residues. The germline CDR1 and CDR2 sequences are LGHNA and YNFKEQ. Here the CDR3 DNA reads TGTGCCAGCAGCCAAGTAACGGGCAATCAGCCCCAGCATTTT. Protein: CASSQVTGNQPQHF.

The chain recombines TRBV7-9 with TRBJ1-2, with a weak D call TRBD1 (5 bases). Trimming left V 3 bases short and J 4 bases short, with 12 bases between. Looked up from germline, CDR1 is SEHNR and CDR2 is FQNEAQ (reference sequence). The CDR3 has 14 amino acids. CDR3 coding DNA: TGTGCCAGCAGCTTCGGGGGGATGAGCTATGGCTACACCTTC. Translating it yields CASSFGGMSYGYTF.

In the case of this clone: The same CDR3 can be traced to other DNA sequences in this sample. The CDR3 spells CASSGTSGTDTQYF. The CDR3 DNA reads as TGTGCCAGCAGTGGAACTAGCGGCACAGATACGCAGTATTTT. The chain employs TRBV2 and TRBJ2-3; 7 nucleotides agree with TRBD2. This CDR3 has 14 amino acids. Germline trimming cut 4 bases from V and 1 base from J; bases unmatched to any gene: 2. Germline-derived CDR1 and CDR2 are SNHLY and FYNNEI. The full variable domain, its missing parts supplied by reference TRBV2 and TRBJ2-3, is EPEVTQTPSHQVTQMGQEVILRCVPISNHLYFYWYRQILGQKVEFLVSFYNNEISEKSEIFDDQFSVERPDGSNFTLKIRSTKLEDSAMYFCASSGTSGTDTQYFGPGTRLTVL.

The V and J genes are TRBV5-4 and TRBJ1-2, with D unclear. Germline V gene data show CDR1 as SGHNT and CDR2 as YYREEE (reference sequence). The ends were cut back, 3 bases at V and 8 bases at J, with 11 bases in the middle. This CDR3 has 12 residues. The CDR3 reads CASSWTEGGYTF. CDR3 DNA sequence: TGTGCCAGCAGCTGGACCGAGGGAGGCTACACCTTC.

This clone was seen more than once but under ten times. The gene calls are TRBV18 and TRBJ2-7, with 7 bases matching TRBD1. Germline trimming cut 4 bases from V and 0 bases from J; bases unmatched to any gene: 9. Looked up from germline, CDR1 is KGHSH and CDR2 is LQKENI. CDR3 length: 16 amino acids. The DNA of the CDR3 is TGTGCCAGCTCACGAACCGGGACAGAGAGCTCCTACGAGCAGTACTTC. Its protein product is CASSRTGTESSYEQYF. The complete variable domain, with remaining parts taken from reference TRBV18 and TRBJ2-7, reads NAGVMQNPRHLVRRRGQEARLRCSPMKGHSHVYWYRQLPEEGLKFMVYLQKENIIDESGMPKERFSAEFPKEGPSILRIQQVVRGDSAAYFCASSRTGTESSYEQYFGPGTRLTVT.

V usage is TRBV21-1 and J usage is TRBJ2-3; the D call of TRBD2 is as the table states it, not checked on the DNA. TRBV21-1 is assigned pseudogene status. There are 16 residues in the CDR3. The CDR3 sequence: CASSKKRLSLSDTQYF. The CDR3 nucleotides are TGTGCCAGCAGCAAAAAGAGACTCTCACTTTCAGATACGCAGTATTTT.

This clone occurred a few times. The V call is TRBV5-5, the J call TRBJ1-1; possibly TRBD1 for D (5 bases). The CDR3 totals 14 residues. V was cut by 8 bases and J by 6 bases, with 20 bases left in between. Germline V gene sequence: CDR1 SGHKS, CDR2 YYEKEE (reference sequence). DNA for the CDR3: TGTGCCAGTCACCTAATCTCAGGGCACCCTGAAGCTTTCTTT. Translation gives CASHLISGHPEAFF.

This chain joins TRBV14 and TRBJ1-1; D remains unclear. Trimming stripped 0 bases from V and 0 bases from J, with 14 bases between. CDR3 size: 17 residues. Germline assignment: CDR1 SGHDN and CDR2 FVKESK. Here the CDR3 DNA reads TGTGCCAGCAGCCAAGAAGGAACAGCTCTATTGAACACTGAAGCTTTCTTT. Its protein is CASSQEGTALLNTEAFF.

The gene calls are TRBV7-9 and TRBJ1-4; 7 nucleotides agree with TRBD1. Trimming took 5 bases from V and 7 from J; bases not matched to a gene: 7. The CDR3 is 14 amino acids. Germline V gives CDR1 SEHNR, CDR2 FQNEAQ (reference sequence). CDR3 sequence reads: CASSHRGFGEKLFF. Here the CDR3 DNA reads TGTGCCAGCAGCCACAGGGGATTCGGTGAAAAACTGTTTTTT. The full variable domain, in which reference TRBV7-9 and TRBJ1-4 provide the parts outside the CDR3, is DTGVSQNPRHKITKRGQNVTFRCDPISEHNRLYWYRQTLGQGPEFLTYFQNEAQLEKSRLLSDRFSAERPKGSFSTLEIQRTEQGDSAMYLCASSHRGFGEKLFFGSGTQLSVL.

The chain links TRBV18 to TRBJ2-1; unclear D gene. This CDR3 contains 15 residues. Germline CDR1 KGHSH, CDR2 LQKENI. V lost 6 bases and J lost 0, with 12 bases in between. CDR3 loop: CASSPLESSYNEQFF. The DNA for the CDR3 is TGTGCCAGCTCCCCGCTGGAGAGCTCCTACAATGAGCAGTTCTTC.

The V and J genes are TRBV3-1 (or the pseudogene TRBV3-2) and TRBJ1-3, with 9 bases identical to TRBD1. Germline V CDR1 and CDR2: LGHDT, YNNKEL (reference sequence). This CDR3 comprises 16 residues. The V and J ends lost 3 bases and 1 base, in that order; junction bases with no gene match: 4. DNA for the CDR3: TGTGCCAGCAGCCACGCCGGGACAGGGTCTGGAAACACCATATATTTT. This gives the protein CASSHAGTGSGNTIYF.

The rearrangement links TRBV7-9 to TRBJ1-4; no clear D. The CDR3 loop spans 11 amino acids. Looked up from germline, CDR1 is SEHNR and CDR2 is FQNEAQ (reference sequence). V was shortened by 5 bases and J by 8 bases, with 6 bases between the two germline ends. This CDR3 is CASSAGEKLFF. CDR3 bases: TGTGCCAGCAGCGCGGGGGAAAAACTGTTTTTT.

The CDR3 reads CASSLDQGLYYGYTF. The CDR3 DNA follows: TGTGCCAGTAGTCTCGACCAGGGACTTTACTATGGCTACACCTTC. The chain combines TRBV19 with TRBJ1-2; the D gene is possibly TRBD1 (5 bases). Trimming removed 5 bases from V and 3 bases from J, with 16 bases in between. The CDR3 totals 15 residues. The germline gives CDR1 LNHDA, CDR2 SQIVND (reference sequence).